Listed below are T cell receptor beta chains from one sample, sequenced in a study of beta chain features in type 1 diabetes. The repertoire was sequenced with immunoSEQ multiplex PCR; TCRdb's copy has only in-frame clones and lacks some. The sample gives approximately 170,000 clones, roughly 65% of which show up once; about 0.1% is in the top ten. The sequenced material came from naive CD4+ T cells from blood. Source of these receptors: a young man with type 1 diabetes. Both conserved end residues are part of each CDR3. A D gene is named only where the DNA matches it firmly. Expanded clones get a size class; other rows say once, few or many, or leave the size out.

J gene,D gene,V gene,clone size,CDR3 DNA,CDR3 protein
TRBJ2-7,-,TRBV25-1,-,TGTGCCAGCACCGGAAGTCGGGTAAAGGGATCCTACGAGCAGTACTTC,CASTGSRVKGSYEQYF
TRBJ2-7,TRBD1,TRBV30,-,TGTGCCTGGACAGGGGGCTACGAGCAGTACTTC,CAWTGGYEQYF
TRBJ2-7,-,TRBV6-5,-,TGTGCCAGCAGTTATCTCTCCCGACAAGACTACGAGCAGTACTTC,CASSYLSRQDYEQYF
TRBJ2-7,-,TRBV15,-,TGTGCCACCAGCAGAGAGGGCGCCTCCTACGAGCAGTACTTC,CATSREGASYEQYF
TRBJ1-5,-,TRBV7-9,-,TGTGCCAGCAGCGCATCTGGGTCGAGGGAGCCCCAGCATTTT,CASSASGSREPQHF
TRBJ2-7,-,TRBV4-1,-,TGCGCCAGCAGCCAAGGTGACGGGTTCTACGAGCAGTACTTC,CASSQGDGFYEQYF
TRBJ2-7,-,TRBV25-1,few,TGTGCCAGCAGTCAACCGGGGCCCGGGCGGTACGAGCAGTACTTC,CASSQPGPGRYEQYF
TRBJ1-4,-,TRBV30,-,TGTGCCTGGAGTGTAAGTTGGCCAGCTAATGAAAAACTGTTTTTT,CAWSVSWPANEKLFF
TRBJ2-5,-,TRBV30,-,TGTGCCTGGAACCCAGGGGACGGGCAGTACTTC,CAWNPGDGQYF
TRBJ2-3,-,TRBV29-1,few,TGCAGCGTGACGGGACCCACAGATACGCAGTATTTT,CSVTGPTDTQYF
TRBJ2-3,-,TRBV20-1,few,TGCAGTGCTAGTCACTGGGATACGCAGTATTTT,CSASHWDTQYF
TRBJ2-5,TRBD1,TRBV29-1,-,TGCAGCGTTGACTCAGGGGGCTATCGGGAGACCCAGTACTTC,CSVDSGGYRETQYF
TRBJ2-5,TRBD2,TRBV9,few,TGTGCCAGCAGCGGGACTAGCTTGATGGAAGAGACCCAGTACTTC,CASSGTSLMEETQYF